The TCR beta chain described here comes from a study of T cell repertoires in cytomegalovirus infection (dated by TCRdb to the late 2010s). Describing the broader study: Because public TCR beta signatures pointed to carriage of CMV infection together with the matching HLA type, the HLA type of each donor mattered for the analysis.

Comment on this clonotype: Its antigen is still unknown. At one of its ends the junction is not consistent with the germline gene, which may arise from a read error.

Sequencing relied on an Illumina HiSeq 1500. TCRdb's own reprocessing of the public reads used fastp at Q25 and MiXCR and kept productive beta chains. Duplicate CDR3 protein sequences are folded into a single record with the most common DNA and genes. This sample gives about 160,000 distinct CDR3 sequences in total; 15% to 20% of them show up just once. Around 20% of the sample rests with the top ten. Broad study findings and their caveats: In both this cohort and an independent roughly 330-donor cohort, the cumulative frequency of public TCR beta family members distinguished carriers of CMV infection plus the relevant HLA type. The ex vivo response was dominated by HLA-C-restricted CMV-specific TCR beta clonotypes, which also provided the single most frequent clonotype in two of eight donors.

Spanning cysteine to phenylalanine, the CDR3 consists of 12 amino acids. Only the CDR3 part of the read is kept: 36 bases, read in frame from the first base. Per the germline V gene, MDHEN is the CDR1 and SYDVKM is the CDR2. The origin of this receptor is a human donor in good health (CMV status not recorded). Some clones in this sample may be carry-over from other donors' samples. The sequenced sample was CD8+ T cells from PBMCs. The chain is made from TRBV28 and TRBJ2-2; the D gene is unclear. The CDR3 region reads CASSIWGGELFF. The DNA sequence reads TGTGCCAGCAGTATATGGGGCGGGGAGCTGTTTTTT.